This T cell receptor (beta chain) appears in the sequencing data of a study of blood T cell repertoires in COVID-19. Whole-study context: Sources were T cells, B-cell-depleted T cells, or PBMCs; the material itself was cDNA or gDNA.

In the source study's methods: By means of reference gene primer amplification, nucleated cell counts were estimated. Libraries were prepared by immunoSEQ multiplex PCR; TCRdb keeps only in-frame clonotypes and omits some of them. V, J and clone size were drawn from that table, and D and trimming were deduced from the DNA. The sample comprises about 180,000 clones, roughly 80% of which are singletons, and roughly 14% rests with the top ten. CDR1 and CDR2 (germline): MDHEN, SYDVKM. J gave up 4 bases and V 5 bases, and 9 bases lay outside the gene matches. The CDR3 has 15 residues. The specimen was peripheral blood. The chain has TRBV28 and TRBJ1-2; 8 bases are shared with TRBD1. This receptor was identified in a man younger than 35 with active or convalescent COVID-19. CDR3 region: CASSLTGTGGYGYTF. The CDR3 DNA sequence: TGTGCCAGCAGTCTAACGGGGACAGGTGGCTATGGCTACACCTTC.